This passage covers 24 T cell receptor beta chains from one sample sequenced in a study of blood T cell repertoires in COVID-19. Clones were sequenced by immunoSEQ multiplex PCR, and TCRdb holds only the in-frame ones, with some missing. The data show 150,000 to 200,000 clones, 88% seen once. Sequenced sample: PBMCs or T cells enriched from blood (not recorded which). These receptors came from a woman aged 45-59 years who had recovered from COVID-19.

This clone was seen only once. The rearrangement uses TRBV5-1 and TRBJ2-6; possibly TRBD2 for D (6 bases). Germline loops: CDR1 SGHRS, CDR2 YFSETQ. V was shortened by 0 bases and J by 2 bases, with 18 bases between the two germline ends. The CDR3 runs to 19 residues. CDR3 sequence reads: CASSLDQLGGGPGANVLTF. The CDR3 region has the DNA TGCGCCAGCAGCTTGGATCAGCTGGGAGGCGGCCCTGGGGCCAACGTCCTGACTTTC.

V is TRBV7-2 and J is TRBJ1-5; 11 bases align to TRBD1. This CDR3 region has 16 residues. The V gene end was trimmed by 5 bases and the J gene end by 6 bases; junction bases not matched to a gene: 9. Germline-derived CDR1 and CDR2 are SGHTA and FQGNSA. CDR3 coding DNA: TGTGCCAGCAGCCCCTCGGACAGGGGGCTCGGTCAGCCCCAGCATTTT. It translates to CASSPSDRGLGQPQHF.

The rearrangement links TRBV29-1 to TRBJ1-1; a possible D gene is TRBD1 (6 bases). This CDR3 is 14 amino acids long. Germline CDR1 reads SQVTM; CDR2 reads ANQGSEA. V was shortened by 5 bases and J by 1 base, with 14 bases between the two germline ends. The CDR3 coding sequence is TGCAGCGTTAACCCGGACAGTTCGAACACTGAAGCTTTCTTT. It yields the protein CSVNPDSSNTEAFF.

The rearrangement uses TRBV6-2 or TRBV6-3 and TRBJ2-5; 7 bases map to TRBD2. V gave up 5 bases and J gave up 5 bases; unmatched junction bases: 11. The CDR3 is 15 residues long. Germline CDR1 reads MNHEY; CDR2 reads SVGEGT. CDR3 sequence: CASSPGGSLAETQYF. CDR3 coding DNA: TGTGCCAGCAGTCCCGGCGGGAGCCTTGCGGAGACCCAGTACTTC.

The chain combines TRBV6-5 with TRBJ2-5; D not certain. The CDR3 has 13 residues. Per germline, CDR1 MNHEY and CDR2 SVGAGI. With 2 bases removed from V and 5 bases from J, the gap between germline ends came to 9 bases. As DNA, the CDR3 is TGTGCCAGCAGTTACGTCCAGAAGGAGACCCAGTACTTC. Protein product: CASSYVQKETQYF.

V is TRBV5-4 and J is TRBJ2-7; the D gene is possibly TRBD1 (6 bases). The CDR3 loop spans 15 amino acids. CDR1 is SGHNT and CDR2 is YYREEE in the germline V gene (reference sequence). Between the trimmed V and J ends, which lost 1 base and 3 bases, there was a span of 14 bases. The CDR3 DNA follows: TGTGCCAGCAGCTTGCGGAAGGACAGATTCTACGAGCAGTACTTC. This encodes CASSLRKDRFYEQYF. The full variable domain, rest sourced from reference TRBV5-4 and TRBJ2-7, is ETGVTQSPTHLIKTRGQQVTLRCSSQSGHNTVSWYQQALGQGPQFIFQYYREEENGRGNFPPRFSGLQFPNYSSELNVNALELDDSALYLCASSLRKDRFYEQYFGPGTRLTVT.

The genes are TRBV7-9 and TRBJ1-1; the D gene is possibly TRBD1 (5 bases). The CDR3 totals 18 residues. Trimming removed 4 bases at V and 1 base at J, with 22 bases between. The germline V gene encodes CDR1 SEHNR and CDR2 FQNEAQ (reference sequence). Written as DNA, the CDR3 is TGTGCCAGCAGCTCTAAGGGCCAGGGTACCATCGCGAACACTGAAGCTTTCTTT. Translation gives CASSSKGQGTIANTEAFF. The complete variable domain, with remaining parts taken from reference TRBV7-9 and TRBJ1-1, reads DTGVSQNPRHKITKRGQNVTFRCDPISEHNRLYWYRQTLGQGPEFLTYFQNEAQLEKSRLLSDRFSAERPKGSFSTLEIQRTEQGDSAMYLCASSSKGQGTIANTEAFFGQGTRLTVV.

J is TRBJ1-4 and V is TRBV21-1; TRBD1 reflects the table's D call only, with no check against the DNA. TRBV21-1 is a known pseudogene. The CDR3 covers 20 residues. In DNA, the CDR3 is TGTGCCAGCAGTGATCTAAATCCGGGACAGGGGACGTTAACTAATGAAAAACTGTTTTTT. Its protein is CASSDLNPGQGTLTNEKLFF.

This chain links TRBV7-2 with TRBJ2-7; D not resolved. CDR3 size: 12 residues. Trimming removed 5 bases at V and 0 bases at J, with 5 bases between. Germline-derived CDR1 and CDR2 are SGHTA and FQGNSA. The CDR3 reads CASSPYSYEQYF. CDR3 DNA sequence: TGTGCCAGCAGCCCCTACTCCTACGAGCAGTACTTC.

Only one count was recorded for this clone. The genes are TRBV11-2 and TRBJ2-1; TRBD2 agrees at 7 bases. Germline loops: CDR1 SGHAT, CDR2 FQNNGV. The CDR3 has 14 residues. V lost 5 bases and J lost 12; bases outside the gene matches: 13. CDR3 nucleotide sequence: TGTGCCAGCAGCCCCCCGCCACGCTCTAGCGGGCAGTTCTTC. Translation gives CASSPPPRSSGQFF.

The CDR3 bases are TGTGCCACCTCCGGACAGGGTATTGAAAAACTGTTTTTT. Translated, it gives CATSGQGIEKLFF. The chain links TRBV27 to TRBJ1-4, with TRBD1 matching 8 bases. The CDR3 has 13 amino acids. Losses at the gene ends were 10 bases for V and 7 bases for J; bases not matched to a gene: 8. Germline assignment: CDR1 MNHEY and CDR2 SMNVEV (reference sequence). Using reference TRBV27 and TRBJ1-4 for the parts outside the CDR3, the full variable domain is EAQVTQNPRYLITVTGKKLTVTCSQNMNHEYMSWYRQDPGLGLRQIYYSMNVEVTDKGDVPEGYKVSRKEKRNFPLILESPSPNQTSLYFCATSGQGIEKLFFGSGTQLSVL.

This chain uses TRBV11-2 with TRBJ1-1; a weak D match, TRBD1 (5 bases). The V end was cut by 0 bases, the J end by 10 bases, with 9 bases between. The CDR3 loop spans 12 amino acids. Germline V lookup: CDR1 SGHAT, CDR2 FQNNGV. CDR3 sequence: CASSLDRVRAFF. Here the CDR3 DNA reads TGTGCCAGCAGCTTAGACAGGGTAAGAGCTTTCTTT.

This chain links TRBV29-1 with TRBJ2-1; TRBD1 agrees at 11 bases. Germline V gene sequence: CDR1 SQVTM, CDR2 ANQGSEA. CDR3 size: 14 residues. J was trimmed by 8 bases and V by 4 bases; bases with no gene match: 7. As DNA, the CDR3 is TGCAGCGTTGGATCCGGACAGGGGGCCGATGAGCAGTTCTTC. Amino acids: CSVGSGQGADEQFF.

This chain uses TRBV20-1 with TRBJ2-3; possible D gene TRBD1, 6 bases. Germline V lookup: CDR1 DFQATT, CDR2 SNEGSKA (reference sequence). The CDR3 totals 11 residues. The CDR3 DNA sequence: TGCAGCTTAGACAGGTCCGTGACGCAGTATTTT. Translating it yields CSLDRSVTQYF.

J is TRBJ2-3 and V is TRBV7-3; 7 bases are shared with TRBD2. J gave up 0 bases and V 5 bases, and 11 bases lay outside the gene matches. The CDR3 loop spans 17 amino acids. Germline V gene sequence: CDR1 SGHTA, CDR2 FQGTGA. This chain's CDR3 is CASSQVGRGKSTDTQYF. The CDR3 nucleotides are TGTGCCAGCAGCCAAGTGGGGCGGGGGAAAAGCACAGATACGCAGTATTTT. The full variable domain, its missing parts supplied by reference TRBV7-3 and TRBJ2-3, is GAGVSQTPSNKVTEKGKYVELRCDPISGHTALYWYRQSLGQGPEFLIYFQGTGAADDSGLPNDRFFAVRPEGSVSTLKIQRTERGDSAVYLCASSQVGRGKSTDTQYFGPGTRLTVL.

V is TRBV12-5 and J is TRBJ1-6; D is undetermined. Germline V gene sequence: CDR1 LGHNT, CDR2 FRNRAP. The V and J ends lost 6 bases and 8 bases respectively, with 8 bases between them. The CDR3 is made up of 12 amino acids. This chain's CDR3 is CASGSYYSPLHF. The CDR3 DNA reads TGTGCTAGTGGGTCGTACTATTCACCCCTCCACTTT.

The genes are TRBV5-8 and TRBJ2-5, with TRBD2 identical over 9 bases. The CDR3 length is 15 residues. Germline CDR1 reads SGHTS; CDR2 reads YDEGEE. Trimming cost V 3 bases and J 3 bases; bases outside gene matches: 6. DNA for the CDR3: TGTGCCAGCAGCTGGCAGAGCGGGGGGAAAGAGACCCAGTACTTC. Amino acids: CASSWQSGGKETQYF. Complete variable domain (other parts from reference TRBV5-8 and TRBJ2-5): EAGVTQSPTHLIKTRGQQATLRCSPISGHTSVYWYQQALGLGLQFLLWYDEGEERNRGNFPPRFSGRQFPNYSSELNVNALELEDSALYLCASSWQSGGKETQYFGPGTRLLVL.

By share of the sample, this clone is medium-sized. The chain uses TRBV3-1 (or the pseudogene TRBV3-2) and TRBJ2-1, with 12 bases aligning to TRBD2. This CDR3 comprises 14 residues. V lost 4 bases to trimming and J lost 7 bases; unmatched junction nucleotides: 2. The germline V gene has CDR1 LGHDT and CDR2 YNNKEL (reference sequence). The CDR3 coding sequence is TGTGCCAGCAGCCGGACTAGCGGGGAGAATGAGCAGTTCTTC. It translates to CASSRTSGENEQFF.

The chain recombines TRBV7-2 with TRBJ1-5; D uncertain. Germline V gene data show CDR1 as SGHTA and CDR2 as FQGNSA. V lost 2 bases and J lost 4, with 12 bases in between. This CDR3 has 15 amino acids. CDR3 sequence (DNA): TGTGCCAGCAGCTTAATAGGGAGGATAAATCAGCCCCAGCATTTT. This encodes CASSLIGRINQPQHF.

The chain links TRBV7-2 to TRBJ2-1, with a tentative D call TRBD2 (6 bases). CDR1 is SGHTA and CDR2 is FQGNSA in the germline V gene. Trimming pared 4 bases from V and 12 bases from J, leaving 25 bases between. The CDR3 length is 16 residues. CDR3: CASSSVRVAGGAGQFF. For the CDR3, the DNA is TGTGCCAGCAGCTCGGTTAGGGTGGCAGGCGGGGCCGGGCAGTTCTTC. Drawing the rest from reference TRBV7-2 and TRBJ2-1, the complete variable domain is GAGVSQSPSNKVTEKGKDVELRCDPISGHTALYWYRQSLGQGLEFLIYFQGNSAPDKSGLPSDRFSAERTGGSVSTLTIQRTQQEDSAVYLCASSSVRVAGGAGQFFGPGTRLTVL.

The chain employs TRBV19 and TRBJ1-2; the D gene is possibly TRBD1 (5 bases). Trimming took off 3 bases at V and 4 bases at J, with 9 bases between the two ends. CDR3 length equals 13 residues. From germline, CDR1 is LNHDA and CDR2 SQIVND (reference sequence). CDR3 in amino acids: CASSIDRSYGYTF. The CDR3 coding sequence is TGTGCCAGTAGTATCGACAGAAGCTATGGCTACACCTTC.

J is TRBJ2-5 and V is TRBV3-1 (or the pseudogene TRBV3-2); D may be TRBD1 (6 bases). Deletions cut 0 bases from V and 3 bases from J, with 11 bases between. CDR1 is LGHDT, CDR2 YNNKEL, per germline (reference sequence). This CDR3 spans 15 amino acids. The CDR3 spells CASSQDPRQEETQYF. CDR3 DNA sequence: TGTGCCAGCAGCCAAGATCCTCGACAGGAAGAGACCCAGTACTTC.

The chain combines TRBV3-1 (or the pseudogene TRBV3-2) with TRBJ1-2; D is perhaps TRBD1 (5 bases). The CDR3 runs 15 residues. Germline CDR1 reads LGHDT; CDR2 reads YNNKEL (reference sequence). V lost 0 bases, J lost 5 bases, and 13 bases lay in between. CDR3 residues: CASSQDYRAGYGYTF. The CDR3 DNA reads TGTGCCAGCAGCCAAGATTACCGGGCAGGGTATGGCTACACCTTC.

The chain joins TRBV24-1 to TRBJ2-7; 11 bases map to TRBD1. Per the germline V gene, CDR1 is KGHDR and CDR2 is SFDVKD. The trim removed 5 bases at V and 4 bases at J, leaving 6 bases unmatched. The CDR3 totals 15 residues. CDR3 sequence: CATSGWTGGSYEQYF. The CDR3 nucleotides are TGTGCCACCAGTGGATGGACAGGGGGCTCGTACGAGCAGTACTTC.